The source of this T cell receptor beta chain is a study of regulatory T cells in long-lasting Graves disease. Whole-study findings and limits: More public clonotypes were shared by persistent patients (fewer than 3,000) than by new patients (fewer than 1,000).

Germline assignment: CDR1 MNHEY and CDR2 SVGEGT. V shed 6 bases, J shed 1 base, and the junction held 10 bases outside the gene matches. The CDR3 length is 18 residues. On this clonotype: The antigen remains unidentified.

Noted time point: newly diagnosed GD, antithyroid drugs for less than 3 months. The TCR library was made from RNA that had been extracted from PBMCs in TRIzol. Arm-PCR with iRepertoire HTBI primers amplified the CDR3 regions for these TCR beta libraries. TCRdb analysed the multiplex PCR reads with MiXCR anew, one entry per CDR3 protein. The sample includes more than 400,000 distinct CDR3 sequences, around 16% of them seen just once. The same specimen was also included in a second study, on T cells in Graves' hyperthyroidism and ophthalmopathy.

The source is a man aged 40-49 years with Graves disease. The chain combines TRBV6-2 or TRBV6-3 with TRBJ2-6, with 9 positions matching TRBD2. The sequencing here drew on peripheral blood mononuclear cells (PBMCs), taken at new diagnosis, from a patient treated with antithyroid drugs. DNA for the CDR3: TGTGCCAGCAGAAATCTAGCGGGAAGGATATCTGGGGCCAACGTCCTGACTTTC. This translates into CASRNLAGRISGANVLTF.